The source of this T cell receptor beta chain is a study of T cell clonality in common variable immunodeficiency. Study-wide results and limits: Authors noted CVID clonality's cause needs subpopulation repertoire sequencing. Fewer deletions and N-nucleotide insertions were reportedly seen in common variable immunodeficiency TCR beta sequences.

Clones were read by immunoSEQ multiplex PCR, and TCRdb kept only the in-frame ones, dropping some. The sample holds around 42,000 clones, and no clone turns up only once. Each donor provided 5 to 8 ml of heparinized whole blood. The sample holds many counts of this clone. Its antigen remains unknown. The CDR3 end lies 3 residues beyond the end of the read and is filled in from the germline J gene. Germline V gene data show CDR1 as KGHSH and CDR2 as LQKENI. CDR3 length: 14 amino acids. Trimming shortened V by 4 bases and J by 4 bases, and 13 bases separated the two germline ends. J is TRBJ1-1 and V is TRBV18; D may be TRBD1 (5 bases). Material: peripheral blood mononuclear cells. The TCR was taken from a person aged 18 to 69 in good health. This CDR3 is CASSLRGGSTEAFF. The covered CDR3 bases are TGTGCCAGCTCACTTAGGGGTGGAAGCACTGAA.